This T cell receptor beta chain was captured by sequencing in a study of blood T cell repertoires in COVID-19. Clones were sequenced by immunoSEQ multiplex PCR, and TCRdb holds only the in-frame ones, with some missing. The sample records about 230,000 clones, approximately 80% being singletons. This clone was seen just once. The germline gives CDR1 GTSNPN, CDR2 SVGIG (reference sequence). The length of the CDR3 is 12 residues. V was trimmed by 0 bases and J by 4 bases, leaving 5 bases between them. This rearrangement joins TRBV30 to TRBJ2-3; D perhaps matches TRBD1 (5 bases). This TCR derives from a woman of 80 years or more with COVID-19, enrolled during active disease. The sequenced material came from peripheral blood. The CDR3 loop is CAWSVGADTQYF. The CDR3, as DNA: TGTGCCTGGAGTGTAGGGGCAGATACGCAGTATTTT. Together with reference TRBV30 and TRBJ2-3, the CDR3 gives the full variable domain: SQTIHQWPATLVQPVGSPLSLECTVEGTSNPNLYWYRQAAGRGLQLLFYSVGIGQISSEVPQNLSASRPQDRQFILSSKKLLLSDSGFYLCAWSVGADTQYFGPGTRLTVL.